This T cell receptor (beta chain) was found in a study of blood T cell repertoires in COVID-19. Background on the study: Material from acute and convalescent COVID-19 was sourced from the United States, Italy and Spain. PBMCs, B-cell-depleted T cells, or T cells provided the cDNA or gDNA that made up the material.

V was pared by 7 bases and J by 3 bases, with 15 bases between. CDR1 is SNHLY and CDR2 is FYNNEI in the germline V gene. This CDR3 is 14 amino acids long. Original processing notes: Reference gene primer amplification gave nucleated cell count estimates. Generated by immunoSEQ multiplex PCR, the TCRdb table keeps only in-frame clones and is missing some. That table furnishes V, J and clone size, whereas the DNA furnished D and trimming. This sample yields about 110,000 clones, of which roughly 85% are seen a single time; more than 4% belongs to the top ten. The specimen was peripheral blood. This clonotype was sampled from a human donor in a cohort sampled during active COVID-19. V is TRBV2 and J is TRBJ2-5; maybe TRBD2 (6 bases). CDR3 protein: CASKASTRKETQYF. The DNA for the CDR3 is TGTGCCAGCAAGGCCTCGACTAGAAAAGAGACCCAGTACTTC.